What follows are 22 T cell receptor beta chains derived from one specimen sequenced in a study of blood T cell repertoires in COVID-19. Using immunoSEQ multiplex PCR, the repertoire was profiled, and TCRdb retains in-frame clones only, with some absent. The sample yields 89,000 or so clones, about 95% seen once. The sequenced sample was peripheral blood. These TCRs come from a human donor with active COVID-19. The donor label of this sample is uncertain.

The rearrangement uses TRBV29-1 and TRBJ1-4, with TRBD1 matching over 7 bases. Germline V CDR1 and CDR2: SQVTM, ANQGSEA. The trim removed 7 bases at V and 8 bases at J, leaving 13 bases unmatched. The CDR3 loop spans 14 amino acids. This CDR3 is CSAKRTPGGEKLFF. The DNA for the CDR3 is TGCAGCGCGAAGAGGACACCAGGGGGGGAAAAACTGTTTTTT. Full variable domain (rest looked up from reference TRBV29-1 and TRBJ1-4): SAVISQKPSRDICQRGTSLTIQCQVDSQVTMMFWYRQQPGQSLTLIATANQGSEATYESGFVIDKFPISRPNLTFSTLTVSNMSPEDSSIYLCSAKRTPGGEKLFFGSGTQLSVL.

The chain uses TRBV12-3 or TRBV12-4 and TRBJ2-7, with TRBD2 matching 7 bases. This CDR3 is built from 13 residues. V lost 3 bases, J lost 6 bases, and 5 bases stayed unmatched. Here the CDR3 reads CASSLVREGEQYF. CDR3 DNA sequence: TGTGCCAGCAGTTTGGTGAGGGAGGGCGAGCAGTACTTC.

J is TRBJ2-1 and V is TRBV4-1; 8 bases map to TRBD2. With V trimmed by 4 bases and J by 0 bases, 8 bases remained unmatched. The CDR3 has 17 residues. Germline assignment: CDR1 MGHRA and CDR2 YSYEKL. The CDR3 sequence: CASSRGERGSSYNEQFF. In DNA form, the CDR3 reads TGCGCCAGCAGCCGAGGAGAGCGGGGGAGCTCCTACAATGAGCAGTTCTTC.

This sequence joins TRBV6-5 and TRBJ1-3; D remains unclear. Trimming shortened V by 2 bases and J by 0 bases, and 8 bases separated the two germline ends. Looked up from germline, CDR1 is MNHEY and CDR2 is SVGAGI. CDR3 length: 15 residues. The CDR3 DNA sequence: TGTGCCAGCAGTTACCAGGTTGGCTCTGGAAACACCATATATTTT. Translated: CASSYQVGSGNTIYF.

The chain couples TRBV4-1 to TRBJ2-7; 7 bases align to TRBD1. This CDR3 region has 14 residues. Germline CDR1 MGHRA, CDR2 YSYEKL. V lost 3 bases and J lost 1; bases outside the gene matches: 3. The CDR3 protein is CASSHIQGSYEQYF. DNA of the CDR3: TGCGCCAGCAGCCACATACAGGGGTCCTACGAGCAGTACTTC.

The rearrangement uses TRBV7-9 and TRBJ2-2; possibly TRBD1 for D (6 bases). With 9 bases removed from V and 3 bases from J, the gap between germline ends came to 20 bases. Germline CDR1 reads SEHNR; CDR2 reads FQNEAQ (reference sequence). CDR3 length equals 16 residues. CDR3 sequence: CASRRAGDQYTGELFF. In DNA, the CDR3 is TGTGCCAGTCGAAGGGCAGGGGATCAGTACACCGGGGAGCTGTTTTTT.

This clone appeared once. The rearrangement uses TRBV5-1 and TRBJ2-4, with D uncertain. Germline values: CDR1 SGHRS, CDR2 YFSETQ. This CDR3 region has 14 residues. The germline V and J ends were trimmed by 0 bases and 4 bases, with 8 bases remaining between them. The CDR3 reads CASSLAPGKNIQYF. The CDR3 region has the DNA TGCGCCAGCAGCTTGGCCCCAGGAAAAAACATTCAGTACTTC. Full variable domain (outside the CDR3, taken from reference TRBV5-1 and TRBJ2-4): KAGVTQTPRYLIKTRGQQVTLSCSPISGHRSVSWYQQTPGQGLQFLFEYFSETQRNKGNFPGRFSGRQFSNSRSEMNVSTLELGDSALYLCASSLAPGKNIQYFGAGTRLSVL.

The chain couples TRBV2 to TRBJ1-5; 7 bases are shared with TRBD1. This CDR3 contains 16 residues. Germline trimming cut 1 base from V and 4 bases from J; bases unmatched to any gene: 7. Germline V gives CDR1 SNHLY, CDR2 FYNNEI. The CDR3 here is CASSEDPGQPNQPQHF. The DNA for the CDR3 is TGTGCCAGCAGTGAAGATCCGGGACAGCCTAATCAGCCCCAGCATTTT.

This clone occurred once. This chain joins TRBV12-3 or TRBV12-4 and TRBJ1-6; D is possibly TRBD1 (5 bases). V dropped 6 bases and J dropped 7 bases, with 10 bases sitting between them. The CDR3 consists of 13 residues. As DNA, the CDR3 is TGTGCCAGCAGGGGGACTACGAATTCACCCCTCCACTTT. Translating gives CASRGTTNSPLHF.

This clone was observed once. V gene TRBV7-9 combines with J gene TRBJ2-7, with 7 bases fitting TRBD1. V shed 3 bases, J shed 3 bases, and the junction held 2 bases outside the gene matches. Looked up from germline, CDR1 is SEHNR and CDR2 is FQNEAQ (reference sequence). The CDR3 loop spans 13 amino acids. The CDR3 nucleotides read TGTGCCAGCAGCTTTGGGACAGTCTACGAGCAGTACTTC. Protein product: CASSFGTVYEQYF.

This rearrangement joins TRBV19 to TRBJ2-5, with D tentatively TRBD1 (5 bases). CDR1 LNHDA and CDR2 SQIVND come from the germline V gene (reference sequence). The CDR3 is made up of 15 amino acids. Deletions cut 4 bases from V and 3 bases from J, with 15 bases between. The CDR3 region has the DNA TGTGCCAGTAGTAGTTTAGGGCTAGGGGAAGAGACCCAGTACTTC. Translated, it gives CASSSLGLGEETQYF.

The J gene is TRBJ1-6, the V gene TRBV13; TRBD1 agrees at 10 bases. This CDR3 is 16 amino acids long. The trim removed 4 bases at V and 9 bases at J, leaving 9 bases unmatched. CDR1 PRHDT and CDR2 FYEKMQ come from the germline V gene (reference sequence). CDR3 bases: TGTGCCAGCAGCTCCCGGGACAGGGGTGTCGGTTCACCCCTCCACTTT. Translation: CASSSRDRGVGSPLHF.

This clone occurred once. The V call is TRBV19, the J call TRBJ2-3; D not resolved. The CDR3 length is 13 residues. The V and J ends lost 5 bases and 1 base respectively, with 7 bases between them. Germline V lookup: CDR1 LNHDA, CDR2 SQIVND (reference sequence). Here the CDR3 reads CASSQTGTDTQYF. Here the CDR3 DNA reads TGTGCCAGTAGTCAAACGGGCACAGATACGCAGTATTTT.

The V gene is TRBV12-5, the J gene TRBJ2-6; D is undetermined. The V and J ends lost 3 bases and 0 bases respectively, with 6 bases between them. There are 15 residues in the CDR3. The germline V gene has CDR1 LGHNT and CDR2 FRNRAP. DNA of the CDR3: TGTGCTAGTGGTTTTTTCAGCTCTGGGGCCAACGTCCTGACTTTC. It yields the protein CASGFFSSGANVLTF.

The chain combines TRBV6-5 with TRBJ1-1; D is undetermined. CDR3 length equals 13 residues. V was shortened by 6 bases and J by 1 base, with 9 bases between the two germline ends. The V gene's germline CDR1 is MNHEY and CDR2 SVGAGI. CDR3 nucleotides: TGTGCCAGCAGACAGCCGAAGAACACTGAAGCTTTCTTT. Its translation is CASRQPKNTEAFF.

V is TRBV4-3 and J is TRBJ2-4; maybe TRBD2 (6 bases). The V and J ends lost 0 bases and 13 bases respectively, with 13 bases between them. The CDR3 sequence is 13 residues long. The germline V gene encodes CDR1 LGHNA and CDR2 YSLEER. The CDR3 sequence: CASSQDWGESQYF. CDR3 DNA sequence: TGCGCCAGCAGCCAAGACTGGGGGGAGTCCCAGTACTTC.

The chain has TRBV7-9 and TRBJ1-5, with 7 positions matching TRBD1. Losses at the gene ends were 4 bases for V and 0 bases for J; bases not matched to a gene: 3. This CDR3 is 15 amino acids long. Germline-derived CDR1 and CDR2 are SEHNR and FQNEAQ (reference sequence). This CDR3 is CASSSTGDSNQPQHF. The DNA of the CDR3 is TGTGCCAGCAGCTCCACAGGGGATAGCAATCAGCCCCAGCATTTT.

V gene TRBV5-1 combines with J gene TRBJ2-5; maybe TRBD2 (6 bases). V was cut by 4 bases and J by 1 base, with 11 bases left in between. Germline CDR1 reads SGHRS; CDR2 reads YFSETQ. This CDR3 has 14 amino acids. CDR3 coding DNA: TGCGCCAGCAGCGCCGCCGGGGGCCAAGAGACCCAGTACTTC. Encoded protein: CASSAAGGQETQYF.

CDR3: CASSLADQGSQRKLFF. The CDR3 nucleotides are TGTGCCAGCAGCTTAGCAGACCAGGGGTCGCAGCGAAAACTGTTTTTT. V gene TRBV7-2 combines with J gene TRBJ1-4; TRBD1 is a possible D gene (6 bases). Germline values: CDR1 SGHTA, CDR2 FQGNSA. The CDR3 sequence is 16 residues long. V gave up 0 bases and J gave up 10 bases, with 18 bases separating them.

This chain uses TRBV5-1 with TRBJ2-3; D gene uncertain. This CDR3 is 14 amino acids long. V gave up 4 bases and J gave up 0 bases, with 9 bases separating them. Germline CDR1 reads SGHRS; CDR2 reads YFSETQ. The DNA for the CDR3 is TGCGCCAGCAGCCCTAGATCTAGCACAGATACGCAGTATTTT. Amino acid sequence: CASSPRSSTDTQYF. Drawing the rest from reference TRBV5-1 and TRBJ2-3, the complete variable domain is KAGVTQTPRYLIKTRGQQVTLSCSPISGHRSVSWYQQTPGQGLQFLFEYFSETQRNKGNFPGRFSGRQFSNSRSEMNVSTLELGDSALYLCASSPRSSTDTQYFGPGTRLTVL.

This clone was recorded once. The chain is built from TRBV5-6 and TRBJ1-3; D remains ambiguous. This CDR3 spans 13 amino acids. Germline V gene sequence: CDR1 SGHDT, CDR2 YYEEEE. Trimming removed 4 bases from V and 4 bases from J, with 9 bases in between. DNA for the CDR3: TGTGCCAGCAGCCTGTGGCTGGGAAACACCATATATTTT. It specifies CASSLWLGNTIYF.

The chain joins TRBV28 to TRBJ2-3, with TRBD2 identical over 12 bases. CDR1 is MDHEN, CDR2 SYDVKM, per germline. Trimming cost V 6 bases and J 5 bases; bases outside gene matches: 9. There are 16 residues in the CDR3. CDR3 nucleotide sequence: TGTGCCAGCAGCCCCGCACTAGCGGGAGGTCTAGATACGCAGTATTTT. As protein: CASSPALAGGLDTQYF.